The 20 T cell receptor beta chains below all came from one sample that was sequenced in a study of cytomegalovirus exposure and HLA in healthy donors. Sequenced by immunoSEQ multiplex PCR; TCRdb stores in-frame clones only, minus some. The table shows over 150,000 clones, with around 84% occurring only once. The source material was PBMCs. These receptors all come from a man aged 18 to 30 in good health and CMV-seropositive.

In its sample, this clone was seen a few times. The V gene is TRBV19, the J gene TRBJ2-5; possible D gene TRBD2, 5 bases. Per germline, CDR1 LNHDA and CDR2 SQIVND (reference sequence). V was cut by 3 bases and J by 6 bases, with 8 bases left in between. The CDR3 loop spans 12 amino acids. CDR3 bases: TGTGCCAGTAGTATGGACGGGAAGACCCAGTACTTC. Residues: CASSMDGKTQYF.

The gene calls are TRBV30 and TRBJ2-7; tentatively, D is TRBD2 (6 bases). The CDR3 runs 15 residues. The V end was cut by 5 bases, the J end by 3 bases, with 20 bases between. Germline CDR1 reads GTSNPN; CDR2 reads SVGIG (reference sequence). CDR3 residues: CAWALPGGTYYEQYF. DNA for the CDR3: TGTGCCTGGGCTCTTCCTGGTGGGACTTACTACGAGCAGTACTTC.

CDR3 in amino acids: CASSFGGMNTEAFF. The CDR3 nucleotides are TGCGCCAGCAGCTTCGGGGGGATGAACACTGAAGCTTTCTTT. The chain couples TRBV5-1 to TRBJ1-1; possible D gene TRBD1, 5 bases. V was cut by 2 bases and J by 0 bases, with 8 bases left in between. This CDR3 contains 14 residues. Looked up from germline, CDR1 is SGHRS and CDR2 is YFSETQ.

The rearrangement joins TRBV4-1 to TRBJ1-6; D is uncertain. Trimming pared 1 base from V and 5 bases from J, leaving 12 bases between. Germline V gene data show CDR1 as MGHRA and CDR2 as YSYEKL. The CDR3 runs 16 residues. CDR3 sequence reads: CASSQGRGGDNSPLHF. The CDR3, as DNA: TGCGCCAGCAGCCAAGGACGAGGCGGGGATAATTCACCCCTCCACTTT.

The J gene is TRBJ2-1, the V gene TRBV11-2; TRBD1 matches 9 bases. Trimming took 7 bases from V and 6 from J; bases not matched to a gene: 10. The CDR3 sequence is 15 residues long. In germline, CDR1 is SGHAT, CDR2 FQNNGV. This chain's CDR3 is CASITGTGSGNEQFF. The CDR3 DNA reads TGTGCCAGCATCACCGGGACAGGGTCAGGCAATGAGCAGTTCTTC. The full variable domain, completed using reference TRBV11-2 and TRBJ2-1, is EAGVAQSPRYKIIEKRQSVAFWCNPISGHATLYWYQQILGQGPKLLIQFQNNGVVDDSQLPKDRFSAERLKGVDSTLKIQPAKLEDSAVYLCASITGTGSGNEQFFGPGTRLTVL.

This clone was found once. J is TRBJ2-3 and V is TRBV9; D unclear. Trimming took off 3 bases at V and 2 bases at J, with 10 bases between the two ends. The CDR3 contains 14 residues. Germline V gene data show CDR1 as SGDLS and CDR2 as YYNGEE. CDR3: CASSAERVTDTQYF. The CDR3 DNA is TGTGCCAGCAGCGCCGAGCGTGTCACAGATACGCAGTATTTT.

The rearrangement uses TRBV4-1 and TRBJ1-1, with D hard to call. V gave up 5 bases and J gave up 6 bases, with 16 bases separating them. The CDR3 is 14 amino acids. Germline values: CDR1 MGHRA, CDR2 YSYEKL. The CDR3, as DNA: TGCGCCAGCAGCATCGCCCCGGGAGACCCTGAAGCTTTCTTT. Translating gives CASSIAPGDPEAFF.

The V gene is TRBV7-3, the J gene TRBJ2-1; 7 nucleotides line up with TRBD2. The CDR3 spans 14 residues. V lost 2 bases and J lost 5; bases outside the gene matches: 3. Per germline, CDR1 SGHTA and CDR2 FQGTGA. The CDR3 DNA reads TGTGCCAGCAGCTTACTTGGGACTAACAATGAGCAGTTCTTC. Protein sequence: CASSLLGTNNEQFF.

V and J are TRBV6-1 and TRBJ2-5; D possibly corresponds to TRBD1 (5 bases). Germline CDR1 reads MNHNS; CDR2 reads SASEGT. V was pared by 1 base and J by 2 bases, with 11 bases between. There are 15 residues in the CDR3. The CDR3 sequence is CASSEVSTGQETQYF. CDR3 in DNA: TGTGCCAGCAGTGAAGTGAGTACAGGTCAAGAGACCCAGTACTTC.

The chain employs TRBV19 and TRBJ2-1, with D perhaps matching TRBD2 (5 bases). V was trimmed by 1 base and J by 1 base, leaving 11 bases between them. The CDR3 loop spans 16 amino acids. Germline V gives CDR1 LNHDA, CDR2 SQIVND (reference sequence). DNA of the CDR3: TGTGCCAGTAGTATAGTGGCTAGCCTGTCCTACAATGAGCAGTTCTTC. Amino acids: CASSIVASLSYNEQFF. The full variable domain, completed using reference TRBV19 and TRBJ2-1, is DGGITQSPKYLFRKEGQNVTLSCEQNLNHDAMYWYRQDPGQGLRLIYYSQIVNDFQKGDIAEGYSVSREKKESFPLTVTSAQKNPTAFYLCASSIVASLSYNEQFFGPGTRLTVL.

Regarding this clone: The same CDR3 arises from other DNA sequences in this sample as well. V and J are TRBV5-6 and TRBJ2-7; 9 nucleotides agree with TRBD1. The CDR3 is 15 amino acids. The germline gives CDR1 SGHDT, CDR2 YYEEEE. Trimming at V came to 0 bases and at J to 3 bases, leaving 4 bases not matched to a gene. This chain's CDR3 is CASSLGGQGYYEQYF. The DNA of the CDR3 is TGTGCCAGCAGCTTGGGCGGACAGGGGTACTACGAGCAGTACTTC.

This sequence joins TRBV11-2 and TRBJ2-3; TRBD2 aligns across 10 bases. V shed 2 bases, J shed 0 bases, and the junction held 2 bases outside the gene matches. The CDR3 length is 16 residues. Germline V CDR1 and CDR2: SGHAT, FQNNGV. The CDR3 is CASSLLAGASTDTQYF. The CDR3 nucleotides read TGTGCCAGCAGCTTACTAGCGGGGGCTAGCACAGATACGCAGTATTTT.

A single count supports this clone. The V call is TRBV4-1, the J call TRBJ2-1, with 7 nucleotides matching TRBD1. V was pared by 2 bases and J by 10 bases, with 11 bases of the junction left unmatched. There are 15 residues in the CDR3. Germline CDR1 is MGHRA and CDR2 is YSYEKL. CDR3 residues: CASSQPRTGSREQFF. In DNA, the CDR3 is TGCGCCAGCAGCCAACCGAGGACAGGCTCTCGGGAGCAGTTCTTC.

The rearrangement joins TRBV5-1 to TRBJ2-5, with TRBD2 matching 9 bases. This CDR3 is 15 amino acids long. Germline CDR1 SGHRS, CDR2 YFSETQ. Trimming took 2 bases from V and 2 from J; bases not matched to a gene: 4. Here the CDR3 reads CASSFNSGSQETQYF. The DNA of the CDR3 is TGCGCCAGCAGCTTCAATAGCGGGAGTCAAGAGACCCAGTACTTC.

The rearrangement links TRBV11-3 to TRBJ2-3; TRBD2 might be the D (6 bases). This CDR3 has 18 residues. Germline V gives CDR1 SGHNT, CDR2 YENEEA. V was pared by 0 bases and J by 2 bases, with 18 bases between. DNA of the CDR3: TGTGCCAGCAGCTTAGATCCCGCGGGGCGGGGAACCACAGATACGCAGTATTTT. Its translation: CASSLDPAGRGTTDTQYF.

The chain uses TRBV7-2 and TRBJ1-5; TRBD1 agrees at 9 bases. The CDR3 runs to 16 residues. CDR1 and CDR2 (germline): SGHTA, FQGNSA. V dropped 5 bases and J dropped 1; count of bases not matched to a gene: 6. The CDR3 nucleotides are TGTGCCAGCAGCCCCCACGGGACAGGGAGCAATCAGCCCCAGCATTTT. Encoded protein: CASSPHGTGSNQPQHF.

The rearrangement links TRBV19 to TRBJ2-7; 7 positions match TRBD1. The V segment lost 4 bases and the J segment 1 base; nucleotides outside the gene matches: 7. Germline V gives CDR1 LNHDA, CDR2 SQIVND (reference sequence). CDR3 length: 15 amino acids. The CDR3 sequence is CASSKDRALSYEQYF. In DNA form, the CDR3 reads TGTGCCAGTAGTAAAGACAGGGCCCTTTCCTACGAGCAGTACTTC.

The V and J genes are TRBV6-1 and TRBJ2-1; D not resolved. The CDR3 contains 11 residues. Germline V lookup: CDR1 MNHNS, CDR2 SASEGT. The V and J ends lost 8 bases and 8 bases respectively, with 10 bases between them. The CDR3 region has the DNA TGTGCCAGCCGAACTTACGATGAGCAGTTCTTC. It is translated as CASRTYDEQFF.

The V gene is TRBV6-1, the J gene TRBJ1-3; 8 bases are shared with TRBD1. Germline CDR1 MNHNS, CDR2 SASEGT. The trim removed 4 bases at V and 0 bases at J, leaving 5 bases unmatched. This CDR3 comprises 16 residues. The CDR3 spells CASSARQGISGNTIYF. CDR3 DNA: TGTGCCAGCAGTGCCCGACAGGGGATCTCTGGAAACACCATATATTTT.

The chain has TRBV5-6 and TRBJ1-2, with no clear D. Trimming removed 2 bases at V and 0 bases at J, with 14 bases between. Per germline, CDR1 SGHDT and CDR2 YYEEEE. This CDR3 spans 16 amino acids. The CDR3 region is CASSLDAAASNYGYTF. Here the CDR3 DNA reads TGTGCCAGCAGCTTAGATGCGGCAGCCTCTAACTATGGCTACACCTTC. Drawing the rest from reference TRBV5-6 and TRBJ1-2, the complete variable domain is DAGVTQSPTHLIKTRGQQVTLRCSPKSGHDTVSWYQQALGQGPQFIFQYYEEEERQRGNFPDRFSGHQFPNYSSELNVNALLLGDSALYLCASSLDAAASNYGYTFGSGTRLTVV.